This TCR beta chain was sequenced for a study of cytomegalovirus exposure and HLA in healthy donors. The primer mix had 60 Vbeta and 13 Jbeta primers. Measured with immunoSEQ multiplex PCR; TCRdb has only the in-frame clones, and not every one. The sample shows 150,000 to 200,000 clones, roughly three quarters of them seen only once. To note about this clone: The antigen is not known.

CDR1 and CDR2 from the germline V gene are SEHNR and FQNEAQ (reference sequence). V was clipped by 1 base and J by 4 bases; unmatched bases: 1. CDR3 length: 13 amino acids. Regarding the study as a whole: The authors later found HLA-associated TCR beta chains more clonally expanded than equally common others. There were some public TCRs occurring in many donors, but most TCR sequences were rare.

The specimen sequenced was PBMCs. The origin of this receptor is a woman aged 40 to 50 in good health and CMV-seronegative. The chain couples TRBV7-9 to TRBJ2-7; 7 nucleotides line up with TRBD1. The CDR3 protein is CASSLGGQYEQYF. The CDR3 region has the DNA TGTGCCAGCAGCTTAGGGGGACAGTACGAGCAGTACTTC.